The source of this TCR beta chain is a study of cytomegalovirus exposure and HLA in healthy donors. This clone was detected once. Its matching antigen is unknown. Overall study results and limits: Relative to the roughly 700-donor mean, N-insertions were reportedly fewer in an Asian-associated ancestry cluster in a later analysis. In a later analysis, common viral pathogens appeared linked to several of the most significant clusters. Confirmation in vitro established that three CMV-associated chains were specific for CMV antigens. For presence/absence analyses, sequencing depth was assumed to be roughly uniform across donors.

With V trimmed by 1 base and J by 4 bases, 8 bases remained unmatched. CDR3 length equals 16 residues. Germline-derived CDR1 and CDR2 are MDHEN and SYDVKM. The PCR employed 60 Vbeta primers together with 13 Jbeta primers. The data were produced by immunoSEQ multiplex PCR, yet TCRdb's version contains in-frame clones alone and is incomplete. The sample comprises about 110,000 clones, about 76% of which are singletons, and around 5% rests with the top ten. This sequence joins TRBV28 and TRBJ2-5; 8 bases line up with TRBD1. This receptor was taken from a man aged 25-45 years in good health and CMV-seropositive. The sequenced sample consisted of PBMCs. This CDR3 reads CASSLFGQGELETQYF. The CDR3 nucleotides are TGTGCCAGCAGTTTATTCGGACAGGGAGAACTAGAGACCCAGTACTTC. Based on the CDR3 plus reference TRBV28 and TRBJ2-5, the full variable domain is DVKVTQSSRYLVKRTGEKVFLECVQDMDHENMFWYRQDPGLGLRLIYFSYDVKMKEKGDIPEGYSVSREKKERFSLILESASTNQTSMYLCASSLFGQGELETQYFGPGTRLLVL.